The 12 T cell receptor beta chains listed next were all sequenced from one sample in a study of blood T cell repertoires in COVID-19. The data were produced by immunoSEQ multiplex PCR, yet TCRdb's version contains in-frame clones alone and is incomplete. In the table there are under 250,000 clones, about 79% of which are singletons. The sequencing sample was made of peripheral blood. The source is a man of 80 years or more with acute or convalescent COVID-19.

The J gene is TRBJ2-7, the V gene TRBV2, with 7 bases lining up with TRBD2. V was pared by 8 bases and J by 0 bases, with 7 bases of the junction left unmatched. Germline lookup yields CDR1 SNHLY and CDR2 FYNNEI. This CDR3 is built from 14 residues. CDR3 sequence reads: CASLSGTTSYEQYF. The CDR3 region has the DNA TGTGCCAGCCTTTCCGGGACTACCTCCTACGAGCAGTACTTC.

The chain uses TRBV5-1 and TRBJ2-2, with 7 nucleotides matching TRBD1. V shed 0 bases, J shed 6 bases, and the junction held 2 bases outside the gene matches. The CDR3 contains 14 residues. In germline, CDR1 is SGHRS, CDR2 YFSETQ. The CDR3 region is CASSLGQGPGELFF. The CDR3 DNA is TGCGCCAGCAGCTTGGGACAGGGACCCGGGGAGCTGTTTTTT.

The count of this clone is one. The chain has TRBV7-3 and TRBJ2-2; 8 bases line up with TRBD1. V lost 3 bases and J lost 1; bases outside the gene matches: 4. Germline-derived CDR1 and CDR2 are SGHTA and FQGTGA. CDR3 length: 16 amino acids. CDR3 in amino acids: CASSFSGGLNTGELFF. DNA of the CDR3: TGTGCCAGCAGCTTCTCAGGGGGCCTGAACACCGGGGAGCTGTTTTTT.

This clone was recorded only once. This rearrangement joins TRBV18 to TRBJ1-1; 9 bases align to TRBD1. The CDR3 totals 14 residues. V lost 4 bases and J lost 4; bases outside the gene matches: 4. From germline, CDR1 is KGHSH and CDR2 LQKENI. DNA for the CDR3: TGTGCCAGCTCACGGGGACAGGGCTTCACTGAAGCTTTCTTT. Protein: CASSRGQGFTEAFF. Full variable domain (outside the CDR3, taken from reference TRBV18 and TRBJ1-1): NAGVMQNPRHLVRRRGQEARLRCSPMKGHSHVYWYRQLPEEGLKFMVYLQKENIIDESGMPKERFSAEFPKEGPSILRIQQVVRGDSAAYFCASSRGQGFTEAFFGQGTRLTVV.

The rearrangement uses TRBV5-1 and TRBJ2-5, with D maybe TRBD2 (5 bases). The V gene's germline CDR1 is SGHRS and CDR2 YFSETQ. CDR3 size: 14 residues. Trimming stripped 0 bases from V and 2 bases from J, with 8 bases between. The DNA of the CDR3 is TGCGCCAGCAGCTTGGGAGGGTCTCAAGAGACCCAGTACTTC. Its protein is CASSLGGSQETQYF. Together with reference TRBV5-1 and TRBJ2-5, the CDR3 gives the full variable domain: KAGVTQTPRYLIKTRGQQVTLSCSPISGHRSVSWYQQTPGQGLQFLFEYFSETQRNKGNFPGRFSGRQFSNSRSEMNVSTLELGDSALYLCASSLGGSQETQYFGPGTRLLVL.

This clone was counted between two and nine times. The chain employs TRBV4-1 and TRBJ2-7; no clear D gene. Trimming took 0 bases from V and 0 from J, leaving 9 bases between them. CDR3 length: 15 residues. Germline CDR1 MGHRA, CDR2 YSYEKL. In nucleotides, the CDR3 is TGCGCCAGCAGCCAAGATCTAGTCCTCTCCTACGAGCAGTACTTC. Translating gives CASSQDLVLSYEQYF.

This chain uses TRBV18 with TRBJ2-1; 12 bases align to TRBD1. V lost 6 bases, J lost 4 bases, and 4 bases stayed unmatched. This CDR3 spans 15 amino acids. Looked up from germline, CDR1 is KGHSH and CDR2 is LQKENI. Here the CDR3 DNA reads TGTGCCAGCTCGCAGGGACAGGGGGCGTACAATGAGCAGTTCTTC. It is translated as CASSQGQGAYNEQFF.

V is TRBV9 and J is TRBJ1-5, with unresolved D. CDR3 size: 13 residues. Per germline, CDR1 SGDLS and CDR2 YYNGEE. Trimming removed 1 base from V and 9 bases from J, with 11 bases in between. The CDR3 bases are TGTGCCAGCAGCGTAACTGGGCGGGGGCCCCAGCATTTT. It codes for CASSVTGRGPQHF.

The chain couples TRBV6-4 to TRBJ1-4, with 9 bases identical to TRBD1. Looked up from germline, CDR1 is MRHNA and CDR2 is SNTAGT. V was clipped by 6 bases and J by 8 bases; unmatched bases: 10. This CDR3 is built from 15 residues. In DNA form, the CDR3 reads TGTGCCAGCAGAAAGACAACAGGGGGCAACGAAAAACTGTTTTTT. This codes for CASRKTTGGNEKLFF.

In DNA, the CDR3 is TGTGCCAGCAGCCCTGGACAGGGGTATAATTCACCCCTCCACTTT. Translation gives CASSPGQGYNSPLHF. The chain carries TRBV14 and TRBJ1-6; 9 nucleotides line up with TRBD1. The CDR3 has 15 amino acids. Germline CDR1 SGHDN, CDR2 FVKESK. Losses at the gene ends were 4 bases for V and 4 bases for J; bases not matched to a gene: 2.

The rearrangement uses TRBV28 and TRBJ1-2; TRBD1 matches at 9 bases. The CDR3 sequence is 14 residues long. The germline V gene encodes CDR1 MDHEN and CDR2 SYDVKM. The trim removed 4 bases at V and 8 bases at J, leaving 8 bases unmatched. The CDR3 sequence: CASSSGQGSGGYTF. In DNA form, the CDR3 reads TGTGCCAGCAGTTCCGGACAGGGGAGTGGCGGCTACACCTTC.

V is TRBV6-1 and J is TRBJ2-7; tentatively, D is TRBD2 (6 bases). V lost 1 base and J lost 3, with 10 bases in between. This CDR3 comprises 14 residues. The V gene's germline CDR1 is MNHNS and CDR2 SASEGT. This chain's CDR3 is CASSEGGDRYEQYF. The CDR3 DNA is TGTGCCAGCAGTGAAGGCGGGGACCGCTACGAGCAGTACTTC.